The rows below give T cell receptor beta chains drawn from one sample of a study of blood T cell repertoires in COVID-19. Clones were sequenced by immunoSEQ multiplex PCR, and TCRdb holds only the in-frame ones, with some missing. Of about 25,000 clones listed, 88% were seen once; the top ten hold approximately 20%. Specimen: peripheral blood. These receptors were taken from a man between 65 and 85 years old in a cohort sampled during active COVID-19. The CDR3 runs from the conserved cysteine through the conserved F or W. Fields, in order: clone size, V gene, D gene, CDR3 protein. A D gene is named only where the DNA matches it firmly. Clone size is stated in some rows and not others, as once, few, many or a class when expanded.

clone_size: once
v_call: TRBV10-2
d_call: .
cdr3_aa: CASSDGYGYTF

clone_size: .
v_call: TRBV6-1
d_call: TRBD2
cdr3_aa: CASSEEVRGRLPIGTDTQYF

clone_size: .
v_call: TRBV6-5
d_call: TRBD1
cdr3_aa: CASIIRQGRAEAFF

clone_size: few
v_call: TRBV6-4
d_call: TRBD1
cdr3_aa: CASARDRDQPQHF

clone_size: .
v_call: TRBV7-6
d_call: TRBD1
cdr3_aa: CASSLRPGGLTDTQYF

clone_size: .
v_call: TRBV2
d_call: TRBD1
cdr3_aa: CASREDRDAYEQYF

clone_size: .
v_call: TRBV15
d_call: .
cdr3_aa: CATSRAPRVNYGYTF

clone_size: .
v_call: TRBV6-6
d_call: .
cdr3_aa: CASSLDGGLGTEAFF

clone_size: .
v_call: TRBV28
d_call: TRBD1
cdr3_aa: CATVTGRPASSYNEQFF

clone_size: .
v_call: TRBV15
d_call: .
cdr3_aa: CATSRRGGNNEQFF

clone_size: .
v_call: TRBV10-3
d_call: TRBD1
cdr3_aa: CAISESARGYGYTF

clone_size: .
v_call: TRBV7-8
d_call: .
cdr3_aa: CASRPRKGQGPYNEQFF

clone_size: .
v_call: TRBV19
d_call: TRBD1
cdr3_aa: CASTPQDRASGYTF

clone_size: few
v_call: TRBV4-1
d_call: .
cdr3_aa: CASSQERNSRNQPQHF

clone_size: .
v_call: TRBV24-1
d_call: TRBD2
cdr3_aa: CATSGRAGASTDTQYF

clone_size: .
v_call: TRBV2
d_call: TRBD1
cdr3_aa: CASSPQGAGTEAFF

clone_size: once
v_call: TRBV12-1
d_call: .
cdr3_aa: CASSFPDPEDSLSYEQYF

clone_size: .
v_call: TRBV5-1
d_call: .
cdr3_aa: CASSVDSIYTQYF

clone_size: .
v_call: TRBV7-2
d_call: TRBD1
cdr3_aa: CASSSRTGTNTEAFF

clone_size: .
v_call: TRBV12-3/TRBV12-4
d_call: .
cdr3_aa: CASSLSGRNTIYF

clone_size: few
v_call: TRBV30
d_call: .
cdr3_aa: CAWSRTTTHRGRTKENEKLFF

clone_size: .
v_call: TRBV6-2/TRBV6-3
d_call: TRBD2
cdr3_aa: CASSGTTSGSLYEQYF

clone_size: .
v_call: TRBV29-1
d_call: TRBD2
cdr3_aa: CSVRSGGRTGELFF

clone_size: .
v_call: TRBV5-1
d_call: .
cdr3_aa: CASSPEAVTDTQYF

clone_size: .
v_call: TRBV5-6
d_call: TRBD1
cdr3_aa: CASSLVGQGAGETQYF

clone_size: .
v_call: TRBV6-5
d_call: TRBD1
cdr3_aa: CASSLTGSSYNEQFF

clone_size: .
v_call: TRBV11-2
d_call: TRBD2
cdr3_aa: CASSSGLVVVDTQYF

clone_size: .
v_call: TRBV7-3
d_call: TRBD2
cdr3_aa: CASSSTPLTSGRLNEQFF

clone_size: .
v_call: TRBV3-1/TRBV3-2
d_call: .
cdr3_aa: CASSQPGSIQETQYF

clone_size: .
v_call: TRBV5-1
d_call: TRBD1
cdr3_aa: CASSSQGDQNYGYTF

clone_size: .
v_call: TRBV28
d_call: .
cdr3_aa: CASRPPAQGPNYEQYF

clone_size: .
v_call: TRBV6-5
d_call: .
cdr3_aa: CASRLDQPQHF

clone_size: few
v_call: TRBV7-8
d_call: .
cdr3_aa: CATTPSGGRGNQPQHF

clone_size: .
v_call: TRBV12-2
d_call: .
cdr3_aa: CASRLPGLAGGLTYNEQFF

clone_size: .
v_call: TRBV9
d_call: .
cdr3_aa: CASSVAGAVYGYTF

clone_size: .
v_call: TRBV9
d_call: TRBD2
cdr3_aa: CASSALAGGGDTQYF

clone_size: .
v_call: TRBV27
d_call: TRBD1
cdr3_aa: CATRGPGTGPNSPLHF

clone_size: .
v_call: TRBV2
d_call: TRBD1
cdr3_aa: CASSRGQGGREKLFF

clone_size: .
v_call: TRBV7-2
d_call: TRBD1
cdr3_aa: CASGRQGAQSPLHF

clone_size: few
v_call: TRBV5-1
d_call: .
cdr3_aa: CASSLPGQETQYF

clone_size: .
v_call: TRBV7-3
d_call: TRBD1
cdr3_aa: CASRLGQGGTDTQYF

clone_size: .
v_call: TRBV7-2
d_call: .
cdr3_aa: CASSTRHMDTIYF

clone_size: .
v_call: TRBV7-9
d_call: .
cdr3_aa: CASSFGGGQETQYF

clone_size: .
v_call: TRBV5-1
d_call: TRBD2
cdr3_aa: CASSRRLAAEQFF

clone_size: .
v_call: TRBV24-1
d_call: TRBD1
cdr3_aa: CATSGQGRDYGYTF

clone_size: .
v_call: TRBV9
d_call: TRBD2
cdr3_aa: CASSVGAGRSSYEQYF

clone_size: .
v_call: TRBV9
d_call: .
cdr3_aa: CASSVGAESYNEQFF

clone_size: .
v_call: TRBV28
d_call: .
cdr3_aa: CASSLARMNTEAFF

clone_size: .
v_call: TRBV6-5
d_call: TRBD1
cdr3_aa: CASSFGQGRQPQHF

clone_size: .
v_call: TRBV7-2
d_call: TRBD1
cdr3_aa: CASSLEGAGGVQPQHF

clone_size: .
v_call: TRBV19
d_call: TRBD1
cdr3_aa: CASSRDRQETQYF

clone_size: .
v_call: TRBV10-3
d_call: TRBD1
cdr3_aa: CAIKLGQGGSYEQYF

clone_size: .
v_call: TRBV12-3/TRBV12-4
d_call: .
cdr3_aa: CASSLDRRDTQYF

clone_size: .
v_call: TRBV6-6
d_call: .
cdr3_aa: CASSLSGASNYGYTF

clone_size: .
v_call: TRBV6-1
d_call: .
cdr3_aa: CASSEAPGLKETQYF

clone_size: .
v_call: TRBV28
d_call: TRBD1
cdr3_aa: CASGKTGGEYEQYF

clone_size: few
v_call: TRBV9
d_call: TRBD1
cdr3_aa: CASSTGVGVGSEAFF

clone_size: once
v_call: TRBV28
d_call: TRBD1
cdr3_aa: CASSYGTGKETQYF

clone_size: .
v_call: TRBV29-1
d_call: TRBD2
cdr3_aa: CSATGLAGGEQFF